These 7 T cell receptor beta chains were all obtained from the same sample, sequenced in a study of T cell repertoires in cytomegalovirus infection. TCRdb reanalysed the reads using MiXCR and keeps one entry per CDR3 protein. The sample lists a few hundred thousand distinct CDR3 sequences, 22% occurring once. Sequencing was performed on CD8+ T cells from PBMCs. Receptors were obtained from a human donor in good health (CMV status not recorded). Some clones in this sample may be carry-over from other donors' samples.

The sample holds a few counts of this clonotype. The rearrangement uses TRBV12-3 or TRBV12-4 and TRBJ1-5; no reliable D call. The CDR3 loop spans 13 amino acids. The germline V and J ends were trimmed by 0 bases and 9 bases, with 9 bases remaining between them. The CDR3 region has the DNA TGTGCCAGCAGTTTAGCAGGGCAAGGGCCCCAGCATTTT. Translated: CASSLAGQGPQHF.

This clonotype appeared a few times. Here the CDR3 DNA reads TGTGCCAGCAGCGTAGGGAGCAACCAAGAGACCCAGTACTTC. This encodes CASSVGSNQETQYF. V and J are TRBV9 and TRBJ2-5; unclear D gene. The CDR3 spans 14 residues. CDR1 SGDLS and CDR2 YYNGEE come from the germline V gene. V shed 0 bases and J shed 0 bases, with 6 bases lying between them.

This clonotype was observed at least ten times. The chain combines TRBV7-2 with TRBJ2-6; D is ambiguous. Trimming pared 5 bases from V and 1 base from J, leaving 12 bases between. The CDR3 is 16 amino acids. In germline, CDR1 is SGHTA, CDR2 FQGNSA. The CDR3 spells CASSLNHLSGANVLTF. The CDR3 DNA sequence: TGTGCCAGCAGCCTTAACCACCTTTCTGGGGCCAACGTCCTGACTTTC.

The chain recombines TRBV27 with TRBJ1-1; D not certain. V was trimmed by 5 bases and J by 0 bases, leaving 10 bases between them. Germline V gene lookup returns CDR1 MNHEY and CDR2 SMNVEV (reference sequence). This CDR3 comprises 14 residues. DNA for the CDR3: TGTGCCAGCAGTCTCTCGTTCGTGAACACTGAAGCTTTCTTT. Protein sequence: CASSLSFVNTEAFF.

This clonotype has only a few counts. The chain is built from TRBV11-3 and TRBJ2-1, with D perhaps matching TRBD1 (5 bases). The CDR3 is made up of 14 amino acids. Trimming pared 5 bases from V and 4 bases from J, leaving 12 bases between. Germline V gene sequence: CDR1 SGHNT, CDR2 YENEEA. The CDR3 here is CASSPVAGYNEQFF. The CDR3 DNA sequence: TGTGCCAGCAGCCCGGTCGCAGGGTACAATGAGCAGTTCTTC.

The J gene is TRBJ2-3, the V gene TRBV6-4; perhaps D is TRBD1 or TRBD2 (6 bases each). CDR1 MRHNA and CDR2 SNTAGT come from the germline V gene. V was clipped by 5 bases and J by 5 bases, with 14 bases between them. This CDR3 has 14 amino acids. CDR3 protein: CASSPGGGGDTQYF. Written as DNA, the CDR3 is TGTGCCAGCAGTCCAGGAGGGGGAGGAGATACGCAGTATTTT.

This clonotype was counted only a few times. The DNA for the CDR3 is TGTGCCAGCAGCTTAGGAATCCAGACCCAGTACTTC. Residues: CASSLGIQTQYF. This sequence joins TRBV7-8 and TRBJ2-5; no clear D gene. V was clipped by 1 base and J by 6 bases, with 6 bases between them. Germline CDR1 and CDR2: SGHVS and FQNEAQ. The CDR3 has 12 residues.